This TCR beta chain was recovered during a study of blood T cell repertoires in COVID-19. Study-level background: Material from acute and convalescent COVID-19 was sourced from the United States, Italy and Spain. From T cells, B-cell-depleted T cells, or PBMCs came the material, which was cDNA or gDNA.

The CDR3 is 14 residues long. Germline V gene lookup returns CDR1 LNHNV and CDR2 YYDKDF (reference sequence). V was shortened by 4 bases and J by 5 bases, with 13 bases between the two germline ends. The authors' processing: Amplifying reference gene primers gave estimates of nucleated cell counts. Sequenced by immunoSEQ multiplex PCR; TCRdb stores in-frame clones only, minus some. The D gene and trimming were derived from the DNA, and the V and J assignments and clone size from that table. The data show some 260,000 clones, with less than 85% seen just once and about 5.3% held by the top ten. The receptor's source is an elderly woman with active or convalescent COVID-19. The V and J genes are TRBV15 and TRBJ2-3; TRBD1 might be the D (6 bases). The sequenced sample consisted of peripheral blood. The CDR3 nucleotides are TGTGCCACCAGCAAGCTGGGGGCTGAAGATACGCAGTATTTT. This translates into CATSKLGAEDTQYF.